A selection of T cell receptor beta chains follows, all from one sample in a study of T-cell memory formation after mild COVID-19. TCRdb ran MiXCR on the 5' RACE reads and lists one entry per CDR3 protein. The sample carries about 470,000 distinct CDR3 sequences, roughly 25% recorded once. Source material: PBMCs or a T cell subset sorted from them (not recorded which). Receptors were obtained from an adult woman who had mild COVID-19 (a few samples of this study predate the infection). Cell type and time point are not known. Both conserved end residues are part of each CDR3. D genes are given only for firm matches. Only some rows state a clone size, as once, few, many or a class for expanded clones.

J,size,D,V,DNA,CDR3
TRBJ2-5,NA,TRBD2,TRBV29-1,TGCAGCGTTGAGAGCGGGAGGGCCTGGGAGACCCAGTACTTC,CSVESGRAWETQYF
TRBJ1-2,NA,NA,TRBV7-2,TGTGCCAGCAGCTTAGGCAGGACCTATGGCTACACCTTC,CASSLGRTYGYTF
TRBJ2-1,few,TRBD2,TRBV20-1,TGCAGTGCTAGAGACCCAGAAAGCGGGAGGGCCTTCTCCTACAATGAGCAGTTCTTC,CSARDPESGRAFSYNEQFF
TRBJ1-1,NA,NA,TRBV19,TGTGCCAGTAGTGTGCGGGGGGCAGGGCTGCCTGAAGCTTTCTTT,CASSVRGAGLPEAFF
TRBJ2-7,NA,NA,TRBV20-1,TGCAGTGCTAGAGATTGGAACACCGACTACGAGCAGTACTTC,CSARDWNTDYEQYF
TRBJ1-1,few,NA,TRBV7-9,TGTGCCAGCAGCTCCCAACTCCAGGAATATGGGAAAGCTTTCTTT,CASSSQLQEYGKAFF
TRBJ2-1,few,TRBD2,TRBV7-8,TGTGCCAGCAGCCCCAGCCCGACTAGCGGGAGCTCCTACAATGAGCAGTTCTTC,CASSPSPTSGSSYNEQFF
TRBJ2-2,NA,TRBD2,TRBV3-1,TGTGCCAGCAGCCCGGGACTAGCGGGAGTGGGCGGGGAGCTGTTTTTT,CASSPGLAGVGGELFF
TRBJ2-2,few,NA,TRBV19,TGTGCCAGTAGCACAGGAGGGGTGACCGGGGAGCTGTTTTTT,CASSTGGVTGELFF
TRBJ1-5,NA,NA,TRBV7-2,TGTGCCAGCAGCTTAGTAGGTCTTCAGCCCCAGCATTTT,CASSLVGLQPQHF
TRBJ2-2,NA,TRBD1,TRBV2,TGTGCCAGCAGTGAGACCCAGGGGGACACCGGGGAGCTGTTTTTT,CASSETQGDTGELFF
TRBJ1-1,NA,NA,TRBV7-8,TGTGCCAGCAGCTTACAGGGTTGGGATACTGAAGCTTTCTTT,CASSLQGWDTEAFF
TRBJ2-3,NA,NA,TRBV7-9,TGTGCCAGCAACCCATTAGGAGGATACACAGATACGCAGTATTTT,CASNPLGGYTDTQYF
TRBJ1-5,few,TRBD1,TRBV12-3/TRBV12-4,TGTGCCAGCAGTTTATATGGACAGGGAAGGTTTAAGCCCCAGCATTTT,CASSLYGQGRFKPQHF
TRBJ1-6,few,TRBD1,TRBV7-2,TGTGCCAGCAGCCGGCGGGGGAAACAGGGGACAAATTCACCCCTCCACTTT,CASSRRGKQGTNSPLHF
TRBJ2-7,NA,TRBD2,TRBV7-2,TGTGCCAGCAGCTTAGTTCCCACTAGCGGGAGGGCCTGGAACGAGCAGTACTTC,CASSLVPTSGRAWNEQYF
TRBJ2-7,NA,TRBD1,TRBV5-1,TGCGCCAGCAGCTTTAACGACAGGGCCTCCTACGAGCAGTACTTC,CASSFNDRASYEQYF
TRBJ1-1,NA,NA,TRBV20-1,TGCAGTGCGGGCCGAAGCGGCAGGCCTGACACTGAAGCTTTCTTT,CSAGRSGRPDTEAFF
TRBJ1-1,NA,NA,TRBV12-3/TRBV12-4,TGTGCCAGCCACCCCGCCAAGGGGTATAACACTGAAGCTTTCTTT,CASHPAKGYNTEAFF
TRBJ2-1,NA,TRBD2,TRBV12-3/TRBV12-4,TGTGCCAGCACCCGAAGCGGGGGAATCAATGAGCAGTTCTTC,CASTRSGGINEQFF
TRBJ1-2,NA,NA,TRBV9,TGTGCCAGCAGCGTAGTGGGAACACGCTATGGCTACACCTTC,CASSVVGTRYGYTF
TRBJ2-7,many,NA,TRBV5-1,TGCGCCAGCAGCTTGGACAGGAACGAGCAGTACTTC,CASSLDRNEQYF
TRBJ2-1,NA,NA,TRBV11-2,TGTGCCAGCAGCTTAGTCCCTAGTAGGGTGGGGCAGTTCTTC,CASSLVPSRVGQFF
TRBJ2-5,few,NA,TRBV7-6,TGTGCCAGCAGCTTAGTAACTGGGGGCCAACAAGAGACCCAGTACTTC,CASSLVTGGQQETQYF
TRBJ1-6,NA,TRBD1,TRBV2,TGTGCCAGCAGTACGACAGGGGGGAAATCACCCCTCCACTTT,CASSTTGGKSPLHF
TRBJ2-5,few,TRBD2,TRBV6-6,TGTGCCAGCAGTTACCTACTCGCCCTAGCGGGAGCGGGGGGAGAGACCCAGTACTTC,CASSYLLALAGAGGETQYF
TRBJ2-1,NA,NA,TRBV18,TGTGCCAGCTCACTTACGGTGGGGAGCACAAATGAGCAGTTCTTC,CASSLTVGSTNEQFF
TRBJ2-5,few,TRBD2,TRBV4-1,TGCGCCAGCAGCCAAGGGATTTCTAGCGGGGGTTCGAGGGAGACCCAGTACTTC,CASSQGISSGGSRETQYF
TRBJ2-3,NA,TRBD2,TRBV7-9,TGTGCCAGCAGCCCAGCGGGGCTGCCCACAGATACGCAGTATTTT,CASSPAGLPTDTQYF
TRBJ1-1,few,TRBD1,TRBV3-1,TGTGCCAGCAGCCGCCGTACCCGGACAGGGGGCAACGCTTTCTTT,CASSRRTRTGGNAFF
TRBJ2-3,NA,TRBD2,TRBV20-1,TGCAGTGCTAGTTCTCTAGCGGGGACAGATACGCAGTATTTT,CSASSLAGTDTQYF
TRBJ2-1,NA,TRBD2,TRBV5-5,TGTGCCAGCAGCTGGGCTAGCGGGGCCTACAATGAGCAGTTCTTC,CASSWASGAYNEQFF
TRBJ2-2,few,TRBD2,TRBV4-3,TGCGCCAGCAGCCAGGAAAAATCGGGACTAGCGAACACCGGGGAGCTGTTTTTT,CASSQEKSGLANTGELFF
TRBJ2-2,NA,NA,TRBV24-1,TGTGCCACCAAAAATATTGGGACCGGGGAGCTGTTTTTT,CATKNIGTGELFF
TRBJ2-5,NA,NA,TRBV19,TGTGCCAGTAGTATGAGGGAAGAGACCCAGTACTTC,CASSMREETQYF
TRBJ2-3,few,TRBD2,TRBV9,TGTGCCAGCAGCGTAGGCGGGGGGGCGGCAGATACGCAGTATTTT,CASSVGGGAADTQYF
TRBJ2-5,NA,TRBD2,TRBV12-3/TRBV12-4,TGTGCCAGCAGTTGGGATAGCGGGGGTCAAGAGACCCAGTACTTC,CASSWDSGGQETQYF
TRBJ2-1,few,TRBD2,TRBV4-3,TGCGCCAGCAGCCAATGGCGGGGAGGGTACAATGAGCAGTTCTTC,CASSQWRGGYNEQFF
TRBJ2-3,NA,NA,TRBV24-1,TGTGCCATTAGTGGAACAGGGAGCACAGATACGCAGTATTTT,CAISGTGSTDTQYF
TRBJ2-7,NA,TRBD2,TRBV15,TGTGCCACCAGCAGAGATGCCGGGACTAGAGGCGACGAGCAGTACTTC,CATSRDAGTRGDEQYF
TRBJ1-1,few,NA,TRBV3-1,TGTGCCAGCAGCCCTCGGAGGACAGTGAACACTGAAGCTTTCTTT,CASSPRRTVNTEAFF
TRBJ2-5,few,NA,TRBV7-2,TGTGCCAGCAGCTCGCGACAGATACAAGAGACCCAGTACTTC,CASSSRQIQETQYF
TRBJ1-5,NA,NA,TRBV27,TGTGCCAGCAGTTTAACCCACCTTAGCAATCAGCCCCAGCATTTT,CASSLTHLSNQPQHF
TRBJ2-1,NA,NA,TRBV7-9,TGTGCCAGCAGCAATGTAGCTAACGGCCATAATGAGCAGTTCTTC,CASSNVANGHNEQFF
TRBJ2-7,NA,TRBD1,TRBV28,TGTGCCAGCAGTTTTCTCCCTGGACAGGGGAAGAACTACGAGCAGTACTTC,CASSFLPGQGKNYEQYF
TRBJ1-5,NA,NA,TRBV12-3/TRBV12-4,TGTGCCAGCAGCCCTCGGGGGCTTGACAATCAGCCCCAGCATTTT,CASSPRGLDNQPQHF
TRBJ1-2,NA,TRBD1,TRBV5-5,TGTGCCAGCACGATAACGACAGGGATCTATGGCTACACCTTC,CASTITTGIYGYTF
TRBJ2-3,NA,NA,TRBV10-3,TGTGCCATCGGTGGGGCTAGCAGAGCAGATACGCAGTATTTT,CAIGGASRADTQYF
TRBJ2-2,few,NA,TRBV4-3,TGCGCCAGCAGCCTAGATGGGTTCGACACCGGGGAGCTGTTTTTT,CASSLDGFDTGELFF
TRBJ2-1,NA,TRBD2,TRBV4-3,TGCGCCAGCAGCCAAGATCTCCTAGCTAGCGGAACTTACAATGAGCAGTTCTTC,CASSQDLLASGTYNEQFF
TRBJ2-2,many,TRBD1,TRBV30,TGTGCCTGGAGCCCGGGACAGGGGGACACCGGGGAGCTGTTTTTT,CAWSPGQGDTGELFF
TRBJ2-5,few,TRBD1,TRBV11-2,TGTGCCCAACCCGGGGACAGAGAGACCCAGTACTTC,CAQPGDRETQYF
TRBJ2-1,many,NA,TRBV7-2,TGTGCCAGCAGCTCTGGAATGTACAATGAGCAGTTCTTC,CASSSGMYNEQFF
TRBJ2-7,NA,TRBD1,TRBV2,TGTGCCAGCAGTGAGCAGGGGGCGGGGTACGAGCAGTACTTC,CASSEQGAGYEQYF
TRBJ1-1,few,TRBD1,TRBV7-2,TGTGCCAGCAGCCCGCAAAGACAGGGGAACACTGAAGCTTTCTTT,CASSPQRQGNTEAFF
TRBJ2-2,NA,NA,TRBV4-1,TGCGCCAGCAGCCAAGTTGGGAGGGGGCCCGGGGAGCTGTTTTTT,CASSQVGRGPGELFF
TRBJ2-1,few,TRBD1,TRBV6-2/TRBV6-3,TGTGCCAGCAGATTCAGGGGGTTGCTCTACAATGAGCAGTTCTTC,CASRFRGLLYNEQFF
TRBJ2-1,few,NA,TRBV7-2,TGTGCCAGCAGCCCCCGTGGGGGGCAGACCTACAATGAGCAGTTCTTC,CASSPRGGQTYNEQFF
TRBJ2-6,many,NA,TRBV2,TGTGCCAGCAGCATGGGATTCTCTGGGGCCAACGTCCTGACTTTC,CASSMGFSGANVLTF
TRBJ2-7,NA,TRBD1,TRBV9,TGTGCCAGCAGCCCAAGGACAGGGATAGACGAGCAGTACTTC,CASSPRTGIDEQYF